The rows below give T cell receptor beta chains drawn from one sample of a study of graft-versus-host responses after intestinal transplantation. Measured with immunoSEQ multiplex PCR; TCRdb has only the in-frame clones, and not every one. Here the sample spans roughly 120,000 clones, around 96% being singletons. Their specific antigens are unknown. The material was unstimulated CD8+ T cells sorted from spleen or lymph node cells, obtained before intestinal transplant. The receptor source for this set is a human donor who received an intestinal transplant. Each CDR3 is given with its conserved first and last residue. D genes are given only for firm matches. Clone size, where shown, is once, few, many, or a class for clones that have expanded.

j_call d_call clone_size v_call cdr3_nt cdr3_aa
TRBJ2-2 TRBD2 NA TRBV15 TGTGCCACCAGCAGATACCCGGGACTAGCGGGAGCCGTGAACACCGGGGAGCTGTTTTTT CATSRYPGLAGAVNTGELFF
TRBJ1-1 NA NA TRBV28 TGTGCCAGCAGGCTAACAGGGTCCACTGAAGCTTTCTTT CASRLTGSTEAFF
TRBJ2-3 NA NA TRBV7-3 TGTGCCAGCAGCTTAGGTCTCGGAGATACGCAGTATTTT CASSLGLGDTQYF
TRBJ2-7 TRBD2 NA TRBV28 TGTGCCAGCAGTCTTGGACTAGCGGGCAGATACGAGCAGTACTTC CASSLGLAGRYEQYF
TRBJ2-3 NA once TRBV27 TGTGCCAGCAGTTCGACCGGGACTCCACCAGATACGCAGTATTTT CASSSTGTPPDTQYF
TRBJ2-1 TRBD2 once TRBV27 TGTGCCAGCAGTTTATGGCGGGAGGGGAACCAAAATGAGCAGTTCTTC CASSLWREGNQNEQFF
TRBJ1-5 TRBD1 NA TRBV7-8 TGTGCCAGCAGCTTATCTAGGGCCTACTCACAGGGGGGCAATCAGCCCCAGCATTTT CASSLSRAYSQGGNQPQHF
TRBJ1-5 NA once TRBV28 TGTGCCAGCAGCGCCGAGGTGGCTAGCAATCAGCCCCAGCATTTT CASSAEVASNQPQHF
TRBJ2-7 NA NA TRBV19 TGTGCCAGTAGTATTCAGGGCTACTACGAGCAGTACTTC CASSIQGYYEQYF
TRBJ2-3 NA NA TRBV9 TGTGCCAGCAGCGTAGGAGTCACAGATACGCAGTATTTT CASSVGVTDTQYF
TRBJ1-2 NA NA TRBV28 TGTGCCAGCAGCCATACTAGAGGCTACACCTTC CASSHTRGYTF
TRBJ2-7 NA once TRBV28 TGTGCCAGCAGCCGATGGGAGCAGTACTTC CASSRWEQYF
TRBJ1-1 NA NA TRBV28 TGTGCCAGCAGCCCCCCCATGAACACTGAAGCTTTCTTT CASSPPMNTEAFF
TRBJ1-6 NA NA TRBV28 TGTGCCAGCACAAGTGAACCCCTCCACTTT CASTSEPLHF
TRBJ2-1 NA NA TRBV7-8 TGTGCCAGCATAAACGGGGAGGATGAGCAGTTCTTC CASINGEDEQFF
TRBJ1-5 TRBD1 NA TRBV6-5 TGTGCCAGCAGCTCACAGGGGCTGGGGAATCAGCCCCAGCATTTT CASSSQGLGNQPQHF
TRBJ1-2 NA NA TRBV9 TGTGCCAGCAGCGTAGGGGGAGGTAACTATGGCTACACCTTC CASSVGGGNYGYTF
TRBJ1-4 NA NA TRBV7-9 TGTGCCAGCAGCATAGTTATGGGGGATCCGGGTAATGAAAAACTGTTTTTT CASSIVMGDPGNEKLFF
TRBJ1-2 NA NA TRBV6-1 TGTGCCAGCACGGAGGAAAGCGAGGGTTTCTATGGCTACACCTTC CASTEESEGFYGYTF
TRBJ1-2 TRBD1 NA TRBV7-8 TGTGCCAGCAGCTCCCCCGGGACAGGGGTCGGCTACACCTTC CASSSPGTGVGYTF
TRBJ2-7 NA NA TRBV27 TGTGCCAGCAGTTATCCAGGGGGGGACGAGCAGTACTTC CASSYPGGDEQYF
TRBJ2-5 NA few TRBV27 TGTGCCAGCAGTTTTAACCGGGCGGAGACCCAGTACTTC CASSFNRAETQYF
TRBJ2-2 NA NA TRBV11-2 TGTGCCAGCAGCTCCCTGGGGTTCGCGAACACCGGGGAGCTGTTTTTT CASSSLGFANTGELFF
TRBJ1-5 TRBD1 NA TRBV28 TGTGCCAGCAGTTTATACCAGGGGGGCGAGCCCCAGCATTTT CASSLYQGGEPQHF
TRBJ1-1 NA once TRBV7-2 TGTGCCAGCAGCTTAAGGCGAAGAGCGAACACTGAAGCTTTCTTT CASSLRRRANTEAFF
TRBJ2-7 NA NA TRBV28 TGTGCCAGCAGTTTAGGGACAAACTCCTACGAGCAGTACTTC CASSLGTNSYEQYF
TRBJ1-6 TRBD1 NA TRBV28 TGTGCCAGCAGTTATGACAGGGGGATTTCACCCCTCCACTTT CASSYDRGISPLHF
TRBJ1-1 NA NA TRBV2 TGTGCCAGCAGCTCAAGTGTGGTTACTGAAGCTTTCTTT CASSSSVVTEAFF
TRBJ1-2 NA NA TRBV27 TGTGCCAGCAGTTTATCCCCCCTCTCGGAGGGAGGCTACACCTTC CASSLSPLSEGGYTF
TRBJ1-1 NA NA TRBV4-3 TGCGCCAGCAGCCAGTTGGGCAGTGAAGCTTTCTTT CASSQLGSEAFF
TRBJ2-3 NA NA TRBV15 TGTGCCACCAGCAGGACTCGCGCTGAGACGCAGTATTTT CATSRTRAETQYF
TRBJ2-3 TRBD2 NA TRBV4-2 TGTGCCAGCAGCCAAGGCACCGGAAGGGGAGGGTTGGCAGATACGCAGTATTTT CASSQGTGRGGLADTQYF
TRBJ2-2 TRBD2 once TRBV11-1 TGCGCCAGCAGCCCTACCGGGAGGGCCGGGGAGCTGTTTTTT CASSPTGRAGELFF
TRBJ2-7 NA NA TRBV27 TGTGCCAGCAGTCCTTCTGTAGCGGATACTACCTACGAGCAGTACTTC CASSPSVADTTYEQYF
TRBJ2-5 TRBD1 NA TRBV28 TGTGCCAGCAGACAGGGGGCGAAAGAGACCCAGTACTTC CASRQGAKETQYF
TRBJ2-3 NA NA TRBV11-1 TGTGCCAGCAGCTTACCAGGGGGGACAGATACGCAGTATTTT CASSLPGGTDTQYF
TRBJ2-7 TRBD2 NA TRBV27 TGTGCCAGCAGTTCCCCTAGCGGGAGTGGAGGAATCTACGAGCAGTACTTC CASSSPSGSGGIYEQYF
TRBJ2-3 NA NA TRBV28 TGTGCCAGCATGGGGGGAGCCGAAGATACGCAGTATTTT CASMGGAEDTQYF
TRBJ1-3 TRBD1 NA TRBV5-5 TGTGCCAGCAGCAAAACCCTAGGGGGCTTGTCAGGAAACACCATATATTTT CASSKTLGGLSGNTIYF
TRBJ1-5 TRBD1 NA TRBV30 TGTGCCTGGAGTGTATGGGACAGGGGAAACAATCAGCCCCAGCATTTT CAWSVWDRGNNQPQHF
TRBJ2-7 TRBD1 NA TRBV4-1 TGCGCCAGCAGCACCCGGACAGGCGAATACGAGCAGTACTTC CASSTRTGEYEQYF